This T cell receptor beta chain was captured by sequencing in a study of cytomegalovirus exposure and HLA in healthy donors. Findings and caveats of the study: Some V segments, TRBV6-2 and TRBV6-3 among them, were indistinguishable and were therefore excluded.

The V end lost 9 bases, the J end lost 3 bases, and 15 bases lay between the germline ends. The CDR3 is 14 residues long. Germline V gene data show CDR1 as MNHNS and CDR2 as SASEGT. In regard to this clone: Its antigen is still unknown.

The PCR contained 60 Vbeta and 13 Jbeta primers. Profiled with immunoSEQ multiplex PCR; TCRdb holds only in-frame clones, not every one. Seen here are roughly 250,000 clones, roughly four fifths observed once, and the top ten hold approximately 2%. This chain joins TRBV6-1 and TRBJ1-5, with D maybe TRBD1 (5 bases). Sequencing was done on a sample of PBMCs. The clonotype comes from a woman aged 40 to 50 in good health and CMV-seropositive. The CDR3: CASRLREHNQPQHF. CDR3 in DNA: TGTGCCAGTCGACTCAGGGAACACAATCAGCCCCAGCATTTT.